This TCR beta chain came from a study of blood T cells in healthy people across ages. Study outcomes and limitations: Estimates based on one million T cells were treated as lower bounds. Unsorted PBMCs blocked a conclusive comparison of naive and antigen-experienced cells.

Every donor gave roughly 9.2 milliliters of peripheral blood. Remarks on this clonotype: Its antigen is unknown.

The V end was cut by 0 bases, the J end by 2 bases, with 10 bases between. Per germline, CDR1 SGDLS and CDR2 YYNGEE. The CDR3 has 15 residues. Primers used in a second PCR of roughly 6 to 11 cycles were a sample-barcoded 5' primer and a J-beta primer mix. TCRdb called the 5' RACE reads again in MiXCR, with one record for every CDR3 protein. The table lists roughly 1,700,000 distinct CDR3 sequences, 28% of them singletons. This sequence was found in a young woman in good health. Material: blood. The chain links TRBV9 to TRBJ2-3, with D tentatively TRBD1 (6 bases). This chain's CDR3 is CASSVVWTVTDTQYF. CDR3 coding DNA: TGTGCCAGCAGCGTAGTGTGGACAGTCACAGATACGCAGTATTTT.